The 29 T cell receptor beta chains presented below share a single source sample, sequenced in a study of blood T cells in healthy people across ages. PCR was performed a second time for about 6 to 11 cycles using a sample-barcoded 5' primer and a J-beta primer mix. TCRdb recomputed calls from the 5' RACE reads with MiXCR, one row per CDR3 protein. The sample yields 700,000 to 1,000,000 distinct CDR3 sequences, around 42% seen once. Sequenced material: blood. Receptors originate from a man in his fifties or sixties in good health.

This clonotype has more than one count but fewer than ten. The rearrangement links TRBV11-2 to TRBJ1-2, with a weak D call TRBD1 (5 bases). The ends were cut back, 6 bases at V and 2 bases at J, with 13 bases in the middle. The CDR3 is 14 amino acids. The germline V gene has CDR1 SGHAT and CDR2 FQNNGV. The CDR3 region is CASRDEGTNYGYTF. Here the CDR3 DNA reads TGTGCCAGCAGGGATGAGGGGACGAACTATGGCTACACCTTC.

DNA for the CDR3: TGTGCCAGCAGCTTAATCAGCGGGGGCGCCTACACAGATACGCAGTATTTT. Protein product: CASSLISGGAYTDTQYF. The J gene is TRBJ2-3, the V gene TRBV7-2; 8 bases match TRBD2. The CDR3 totals 17 residues. The V gene's germline CDR1 is SGHTA and CDR2 FQGNSA. V dropped 2 bases and J dropped 2; count of bases not matched to a gene: 9.

With regard to this clonotype: One end of the junction is discordant with germline, which a read error may explain. The chain combines TRBV27 with TRBJ2-6; weak D call: TRBD1 (5 bases). The V gene's germline CDR1 is MNHEY and CDR2 SMNVEV (reference sequence). The CDR3 has 13 residues. As DNA, the CDR3 is TGTGCCAGCAGTTTATCGACAGCCAACGTCCCGACTTTC. Its translation is CASSLSTANVPTF.

The V and J genes are TRBV5-4 and TRBJ2-7, with a possible D match to TRBD1 (6 bases). The germline gives CDR1 SGHNT, CDR2 YYREEE (reference sequence). Between the trimmed V and J ends, which lost 3 bases and 2 bases, there was a span of 12 bases. The length of the CDR3 is 14 residues. The CDR3 nucleotides are TGTGCCAGCAGCTCTCAGAACAGGGCCTACGAGCAGTACTTC. Translated: CASSSQNRAYEQYF.

The sample holds a few counts of this clonotype. The chain combines TRBV7-2 with TRBJ1-2; D remains unclear. This CDR3 is 16 amino acids long. Trimming stripped 7 bases from V and 5 bases from J, with 23 bases between. Germline assignment: CDR1 SGHTA and CDR2 FQGNSA. In DNA, the CDR3 is TGTGCCAGCACCCAGCTTACCGGGCCCCAGATATATGGCTACACCTTC. Translation gives CASTQLTGPQIYGYTF.

This clonotype was detected only a few times. Here the CDR3 DNA reads TGTGCCAGCAGTCGCACCCAGGGCCATAATTCACCCCTCCACTTT. Its protein product is CASSRTQGHNSPLHF. The J gene is TRBJ1-6, the V gene TRBV6-5; tentative D call: TRBD1 (5 bases). The germline V and J ends were trimmed by 5 bases and 5 bases, with 13 bases remaining between them. Germline V CDR1 and CDR2: MNHEY, SVGAGI. The CDR3 sequence is 15 residues long.

The chain carries TRBV10-3 and TRBJ1-2; perhaps TRBD1 as D (6 bases). The CDR3 consists of 15 residues. In germline, CDR1 is ENHRY, CDR2 SYGVKD. The germline V and J ends were trimmed by 2 bases and 7 bases, with 17 bases remaining between them. CDR3: CAISEKTGALGGYTF. DNA for the CDR3: TGTGCCATCAGTGAGAAGACAGGTGCGCTTGGTGGCTACACCTTC.

The chain employs TRBV7-2 and TRBJ2-3; 9 bases are shared with TRBD2. The CDR3 sequence is 16 residues long. CDR1 and CDR2 from the germline V gene are SGHTA and FQGNSA. Germline trimming cut 1 base from V and 5 bases from J; bases unmatched to any gene: 7. The DNA for the CDR3 is TGTGCCAGCAGCTTAGTCCCCGCGGGGGGGGGAGATACGCAGTATTTT. Protein: CASSLVPAGGGDTQYF.

This clonotype is a singleton in its sample. The chain couples TRBV3-1 to TRBJ1-1; a possible D gene is TRBD1 (5 bases). The germline V gene has CDR1 LGHDT and CDR2 YNNKEL (reference sequence). The CDR3 is 15 amino acids. V was trimmed by 6 bases and J by 6 bases, leaving 20 bases between them. CDR3 nucleotide sequence: TGTGCCAGCAGGGGGACGGGACGGCCACTCGCTGAAGCTTTCTTT. Encoded protein: CASRGTGRPLAEAFF.

Only a few counts were recorded for this clonotype. The rearrangement links TRBV2 to TRBJ1-2; perhaps TRBD1 as D (5 bases). The CDR3 covers 14 residues. The germline gives CDR1 SNHLY, CDR2 FYNNEI. The germline V and J ends were trimmed by 7 bases and 0 bases, with 12 bases remaining between them. The CDR3 DNA follows: TGTGCCAGCAACCTGGACACCGCTAACTATGGCTACACCTTC. Amino acids: CASNLDTANYGYTF.

The chain carries TRBV7-2 and TRBJ2-3; D is unclear. The length of the CDR3 is 13 residues. Germline V CDR1 and CDR2: SGHTA, FQGNSA. Trimming took 4 bases from V and 2 from J, leaving 7 bases between them. This CDR3 reads CASSWVHTDTQYF. In DNA, the CDR3 is TGTGCCAGCAGCTGGGTCCACACAGATACGCAGTATTTT.

This chain uses TRBV5-1 with TRBJ2-7; 11 positions match TRBD1. Looked up from germline, CDR1 is SGHRS and CDR2 is YFSETQ. V shed 0 bases, J shed 7 bases, and the junction held 3 bases outside the gene matches. The CDR3 spans 14 residues. As DNA, the CDR3 is TGCGCCAGCAGCTTGGGGACAGGGGGCCGGGAGCAGTACTTC. Its protein is CASSLGTGGREQYF.

This clonotype was seen a few times. The rearrangement joins TRBV6-2 or TRBV6-3 to TRBJ2-4, with 9 bases aligning to TRBD1. Per the germline V gene, CDR1 is MNHEY and CDR2 is SVGEGT. The CDR3 runs to 13 residues. J gave up 9 bases and V 6 bases, and 6 bases lay outside the gene matches. As DNA, the CDR3 is TGTGCCAGCAGGACTGGACAGGGGATCATTCAGTACTTC. It is translated as CASRTGQGIIQYF.

The J gene is TRBJ1-5, the V gene TRBV6-6; 7 nucleotides agree with TRBD1. Germline assignment: CDR1 MNHNY and CDR2 SVGAGI (reference sequence). J lost 0 bases, V lost 7 bases, and 9 bases had no gene match. This CDR3 is built from 16 residues. This CDR3 reads CASTRQGGSSNQPQHF. In DNA, the CDR3 is TGTGCCAGCACCCGACAGGGTGGTAGTAGCAATCAGCCCCAGCATTTT.

This clonotype was recorded a few times. The rearrangement joins TRBV2 to TRBJ1-6; D is unresolved. This CDR3 has 14 amino acids. The V end lost 7 bases, the J end lost 7 bases, and 14 bases lay between the germline ends. Germline V gene lookup returns CDR1 SNHLY and CDR2 FYNNEI. The DNA for the CDR3 is TGTGCCAGCACTCCAGACATTGAGAATTCACCCCTCCACTTT. It codes for CASTPDIENSPLHF.

The gene calls are TRBV7-6 and TRBJ2-5; TRBD1 matches at 7 bases. Germline assignment: CDR1 SGHVS and CDR2 FNYEAQ. CDR3 length: 15 residues. With 4 bases clipped from V and 8 bases from J, the junction kept 13 bases outside the gene matches. The CDR3 loop is CASSSPDRTTSTQYF. The CDR3 region has the DNA TGTGCCAGCAGCTCCCCGGACAGGACCACAAGTACCCAGTACTTC.

This sequence joins TRBV27 and TRBJ2-7; TRBD2 might be the D (7 bases). The CDR3 has 15 amino acids. Germline V gene lookup returns CDR1 MNHEY and CDR2 SMNVEV (reference sequence). Trimming removed 3 bases from V and 0 bases from J, with 12 bases in between. The CDR3 DNA follows: TGTGCCAGCAGTTTTGGACGGGGGGCCTCCTACGAGCAGTACTTC. Encoded protein: CASSFGRGASYEQYF.

The chain carries TRBV7-9 and TRBJ2-7; D might be TRBD1 or TRBD2, each matching 6 bases. Trimming shortened V by 5 bases and J by 6 bases, and 20 bases separated the two germline ends. Germline V gene data show CDR1 as SEHNR and CDR2 as FQNEAQ (reference sequence). This CDR3 is built from 15 residues. DNA for the CDR3: TGTGCCAGCAGCACAGTAGGACGGGGGCAGGTCGAGCAGTACTTC. It yields the protein CASSTVGRGQVEQYF.

The CDR3: CASSVGTVRNSPLHF. The CDR3 coding sequence is TGTGCCAGCAGCGTAGGGACAGTGAGAAATTCACCCCTCCACTTT. This chain links TRBV9 with TRBJ1-6; possible D gene TRBD1, 6 bases. The CDR3 consists of 15 residues. Trimming removed 0 bases at V and 7 bases at J, with 11 bases between. In germline, CDR1 is SGDLS, CDR2 YYNGEE.

This clonotype was counted between two and nine times. The CDR3 DNA reads as TGTGCCAGCACCGAGACCGGGACAGGGGGTGAGCAGTACTTC. The encoded protein is CASTETGTGGEQYF. The chain is built from TRBV11-1 and TRBJ2-5; 11 bases agree with TRBD1. Germline values: CDR1 SGHAT, CDR2 FQDESV (reference sequence). V shed 7 bases and J 11 bases; nucleotides not matched to a gene: 12. This CDR3 has 14 amino acids.

This chain joins TRBV20-1 and TRBJ1-2, with unresolved D. Germline CDR1 and CDR2: DFQATT and SNEGSKA (reference sequence). The CDR3 covers 11 residues. CDR3 loop: CPRGWDYGYTF. The CDR3, as DNA: TGCCCGCGCGGGTGGGACTATGGCTACACCTTC.

This clonotype was seen only a few times. The rearrangement uses TRBV20-1 and TRBJ2-3, with 10 bases fitting TRBD1. Germline loops: CDR1 DFQATT, CDR2 SNEGSKA (reference sequence). Trimming took 4 bases from V and 1 from J; bases not matched to a gene: 2. CDR3 length equals 14 residues. CDR3 coding DNA: TGCAGTGCTACCGGGACAGGGGGCACAGATACGCAGTATTTT. This encodes CSATGTGGTDTQYF.

The chain recombines TRBV7-8 with TRBJ2-1; 9 bases match TRBD2. Germline CDR1 reads SGHVS; CDR2 reads FQNEAQ. The V gene end was trimmed by 1 base and the J gene end by 4 bases; junction bases not matched to a gene: 5. This CDR3 is built from 16 residues. CDR3 nucleotides: TGTGCCAGCAGCTTAGAGGTGCTAGCGGGGTACAATGAGCAGTTCTTC. Translated: CASSLEVLAGYNEQFF.

V usage is TRBV15 and J usage is TRBJ2-2; D uncertain. Between the trimmed V and J ends, which lost 6 bases and 3 bases, there was a span of 11 bases. The CDR3 length is 14 residues. Germline V lookup: CDR1 LNHNV, CDR2 YYDKDF (reference sequence). CDR3 in amino acids: CATRKGPDTGELFF. In DNA, the CDR3 is TGTGCCACCAGAAAAGGCCCGGACACCGGGGAGCTGTTTTTT.

This clonotype was recorded at least ten times. The V and J genes are TRBV10-3 and TRBJ2-7, with D perhaps TRBD1 (5 bases). CDR3 length equals 18 residues. Germline V gene data show CDR1 as ENHRY and CDR2 as SYGVKD. The V and J ends lost 3 bases and 5 bases respectively, with 26 bases between them. Here the CDR3 reads CAISDTVYQGKDFHEQYF. The CDR3 DNA is TGTGCCATCAGTGACACCGTGTACCAGGGTAAGGATTTCCACGAGCAGTACTTC.

This clonotype was observed a few times. V usage is TRBV5-1 and J usage is TRBJ2-7; the match to TRBD1 covers 7 bases. The CDR3 is 15 amino acids. Germline V gives CDR1 SGHRS, CDR2 YFSETQ. V trimming: 4 bases; J trimming: 5 bases; junction bases outside the gene matches: 12. In nucleotides, the CDR3 is TGCGCCAGCAGCCCTGTTCGTCAGGGGGACCACGAGCAGTACTTC. Its protein is CASSPVRQGDHEQYF.

There are a few counts of this clonotype. CDR3 in amino acids: CSVIFFLPIQNYGYTF. The DNA of the CDR3 is TGCAGCGTTATATTTTTCTTGCCGATACAAAACTATGGCTACACCTTC. The chain combines TRBV29-1 with TRBJ1-2, with no clear D. This CDR3 contains 16 residues. V was cut by 5 bases and J by 2 bases, with 21 bases left in between. Germline lookup yields CDR1 SQVTM and CDR2 ANQGSEA.

This clonotype has a handful of counts. The junction and the germline gene differ at one end; a read error may be behind it. The J gene is TRBJ2-3, the V gene TRBV7-3, with 8 nucleotides matching TRBD1. Germline V gene data show CDR1 as SGHTA and CDR2 as FQGTGA. This CDR3 comprises 14 residues. The CDR3 DNA follows: TGTGCCAGCTCGCGGACAGGGAACACAGATGCGCAGTATTTT. Encoded protein: CASSRTGNTDAQYF.

The chain links TRBV20-1 to TRBJ1-5; D possibly corresponds to TRBD1 (5 bases). The germline V gene encodes CDR1 DFQATT and CDR2 SNEGSKA (reference sequence). The CDR3 is 16 amino acids. Trimming shortened V by 5 bases and J by 1 base, and 18 bases separated the two germline ends. In nucleotides, the CDR3 is TGCAGTGCTTCCGGGGGAGAGGCCGTAAGCAATCAGCCCCAGCATTTT. Translation gives CSASGGEAVSNQPQHF.